Each of the 16 T cell receptor beta chains below was sequenced from the same sample in a study of blood T cells in healthy people across ages (dated by TCRdb to between 2015 and 2017). Library method: 5' RACE. The sequencer listed for this sample is Illumina HiSeq 2500. A second PCR of 7 to 11 cycles was performed with a sample-barcoded 5' primer and a J-beta primer mix. Using fastp at Q25 and MiXCR, TCRdb reprocessed the public reads and kept productive beta chains. Duplicate CDR3 protein sequences are folded into a single record with the most common DNA and genes. The sample has 700,000 to 850,000 distinct CDR3 sequences on record, 36% of them singletons. Of the sample, under 15% is held by the ten largest clones. The specimen was blood. The receptor source for this set is a man aged 18-30 years in good health.

In its sample, this clonotype was seen many times. CDR3 sequence: CASSPTGIHNEQFF. The DNA for the CDR3 is TGCGCCAGCAGCCCAACCGGGATTCACAATGAGCAGTTCTTC. The V and J genes are TRBV5-1 and TRBJ2-1, with D perhaps matching TRBD2 (5 bases). The V and J ends lost 4 bases and 5 bases respectively, with 13 bases between them. The CDR3 sequence is 14 residues long. Germline V gives CDR1 SGHRS, CDR2 YFSETQ. Variable domain in full (rest from reference TRBV5-1 and TRBJ2-1): KAGVTQTPRYLIKTRGQQVTLSCSPISGHRSVSWYQQTPGQGLQFLFEYFSETQRNKGNFPGRFSGRQFSNSRSEMNVSTLELGDSALYLCASSPTGIHNEQFFGPGTRLTVL.

About this clonotype: A much larger clonotype is one base distant, so this may be a read error. V and J are TRBV4-2 and TRBJ2-3; D call uncertain. Germline CDR1 reads LGHNA; CDR2 reads YNFKEQ. V was pared by 4 bases and J by 7 bases, with 12 bases between. This CDR3 region has 13 residues. The CDR3 region is CASSPEESYTQYF. CDR3 coding DNA: TGTGCCAGCAGCCCAGAGGAGTCATATACGCAGTATTTT.

This clonotype has a single count. The chain recombines TRBV6-2 or TRBV6-3 with TRBJ2-1; D remains unclear. The V gene lost 2 bases and the J gene lost 3 bases, with 8 bases spanning the gap. Germline V gene lookup returns CDR1 MNHEY and CDR2 SVGEGT. This CDR3 contains 14 residues. CDR3 residues: CASSYNSFYNEQFF. DNA for the CDR3: TGTGCCAGCAGTTACAACAGTTTCTACAATGAGCAGTTCTTC.

This chain connects TRBV7-9 to TRBJ2-2, with 7 bases fitting TRBD1. The CDR3 has 15 residues. Germline lookup yields CDR1 SEHNR and CDR2 FQNEAQ (reference sequence). J was trimmed by 4 bases and V by 1 base; bases with no gene match: 3. The CDR3 coding sequence is TGTGCCAGCAGCTTAGAAGGGGGCTGCACCGGGGAGCTGTTTTTT. The encoded protein is CASSLEGGCTGELFF.

Concerning this clonotype: A read error may be the cause here, since a much bigger clone is one base away. The V call is TRBV7-2, the J call TRBJ2-4, with D uncertain. The CDR3 extends over 13 amino acids. Germline V gene sequence: CDR1 SGHTA, CDR2 FQGNSA. CDR3 sequence reads: CASNLARKNIQYF. CDR3 DNA sequence: TGTGCCAGCAACTTAGCCCGGAAAAACATTCAGTACTTC. Full variable domain (outside the CDR3, taken from reference TRBV7-2 and TRBJ2-4): GAGVSQSPSNKVTEKGKDVELRCDPISGHTALYWYRQSLGQGLEFLIYFQGNSAPDKSGLPSDRFSAERTGGSVSTLTIQRTQQEDSAVYLCASNLARKNIQYFGAGTRLSVL.

With respect to this clonotype: Germline and junction disagree at one end, which may indicate a read error. The rearrangement links TRBV12-3 or TRBV12-4 to TRBJ2-7; no definite D call. CDR3 length: 13 amino acids. The CDR3 nucleotides read TGTACCAGCAATTTAAGCCTCTCCTACGAGCAGTACTTC. This codes for CTSNLSLSYEQYF.

This clonotype was picked up a small number of times. V and J are TRBV7-8 and TRBJ1-2; 8 nucleotides match TRBD1. This CDR3 is 17 amino acids long. Germline trimming cut 5 bases from V and 0 bases from J; bases unmatched to any gene: 11. Germline CDR1 reads SGHVS; CDR2 reads FQNEAQ. The chain's CDR3 is CASSLMTGVVTNYGYTF. CDR3 nucleotides: TGTGCCAGCAGCCTTATGACAGGGGTGGTAACTAACTATGGCTACACCTTC.

This clonotype appeared many times. CDR3 loop: CASSSGQGGTDTQYF. The CDR3 coding sequence is TGTGCCAGCAGCTCGGGACAGGGCGGAACAGATACGCAGTATTTT. The rearrangement uses TRBV7-3 and TRBJ2-3, with 9 bases that match TRBD1. Germline-derived CDR1 and CDR2 are SGHTA and FQGTGA. The CDR3 extends over 15 amino acids. Unmatched junction bases numbered 5, after V lost 4 bases and J lost 3 bases.

The CDR3: CRATDRNTEAFF. The CDR3 bases are TGCAGGGCGACGGACAGGAACACTGAAGCTTTCTTT. The chain has TRBV20-1 and TRBJ1-1, with D maybe TRBD1 (6 bases). Germline CDR1 reads DFQATT; CDR2 reads SNEGSKA (reference sequence). There are 12 residues in the CDR3.

The chain couples TRBV18 to TRBJ1-2, with TRBD1 as a possible D gene (5 bases). V lost 5 bases and J 4 bases, leaving 17 bases between the germline ends. Germline V gene lookup returns CDR1 KGHSH and CDR2 LQKENI. This CDR3 has 15 residues. For the CDR3, the DNA is TGTGCCAGCTCATATGCTCCGGGACCGTTCTATGGCTACACCTTC. Protein: CASSYAPGPFYGYTF.

The chain carries TRBV29-1 and TRBJ2-4, with 7 bases matching TRBD2. The J call is uncertain, as TRBJ2-5 better fits the DNA end. Germline-derived CDR1 and CDR2 are SQVTM and ANQGSEA. The CDR3 length is 13 residues. The CDR3 spells CSYSRTSLETQYF. The CDR3 DNA reads as TGCAGCTATTCAAGGACTAGTTTAGAGACCCAGTACTTC.

As regards this clonotype: A clone one base away is much larger, so this may be a read error. The V and J genes are TRBV20-1 and TRBJ2-1, with 7 bases matching TRBD2. The J segment lost 13 bases and the V segment lost 1 base, leaving 10 bases of the junction unmatched. The CDR3 totals 13 residues. The germline V gene has CDR1 DFQATT and CDR2 SNEGSKA (reference sequence). CDR3 sequence: CSARGWGGETQFF. The CDR3 DNA reads TGCAGTGCTAGAGGCTGGGGAGGGGAGACCCAGTTCTTC.

The chain carries TRBV7-2 and TRBJ1-5; tentatively, D is TRBD1 (5 bases). The CDR3 is 16 amino acids. V shed 0 bases and J shed 2 bases, with 11 bases lying between them. The germline gives CDR1 SGHTA, CDR2 FQGNSA. This CDR3 is CASSLAAGWGNQPQHF. For the CDR3, the DNA is TGTGCCAGCAGCTTAGCGGCAGGGTGGGGCAATCAGCCCCAGCATTTT.

Of note for this clonotype: One end of the junction fails to match germline, which may point to a read error. J is TRBJ1-5 and V is TRBV5-5, with D perhaps matching TRBD1 (6 bases). This CDR3 has 14 residues. Germline assignment: CDR1 SGHKS and CDR2 YYEKEE (reference sequence). CDR3 amino acids: CASSLQRGNQSQHF. In nucleotides, the CDR3 is TGTGCCAGCAGCTTGCAAAGGGGGAATCAGTCCCAGCATTTT. Using reference TRBV5-5 and TRBJ1-5 for the parts outside the CDR3, the full variable domain is DAGVTQSPTHLIKTRGQQVTLRCSPISGHKSVSWYQQVLGQGPQFIFQYYEKEERGRGNFPDRFSARQFPNYSSELNVNALLLGDSALYLCASSLQRGNQSQHFGDGTRLSIL.

This clonotype was seen just once. The J gene is TRBJ2-7, the V gene TRBV7-2, with D unclear. Trimming took off 1 base at V and 6 bases at J, with 19 bases between the two ends. CDR1 and CDR2 (germline): SGHTA, FQGNSA. The CDR3 is made up of 16 amino acids. CDR3 protein: CASSLGSRPPRAEQYF. The CDR3 DNA follows: TGTGCCAGCAGCTTAGGTAGCCGTCCACCTCGCGCCGAGCAGTACTTC. The full variable domain, in which reference TRBV7-2 and TRBJ2-7 provide the parts outside the CDR3, is GAGVSQSPSNKVTEKGKDVELRCDPISGHTALYWYRQSLGQGLEFLIYFQGNSAPDKSGLPSDRFSAERTGGSVSTLTIQRTQQEDSAVYLCASSLGSRPPRAEQYFGPGTRLTVT.

This clonotype was observed a few times. The rearrangement links TRBV6-5 to TRBJ1-4; D unclear. The V gene's germline CDR1 is MNHEY and CDR2 SVGAGI. CDR3 length: 11 residues. V gave up 3 bases and J gave up 10 bases, with 6 bases separating them. The CDR3 DNA sequence: TGTGCCAGCAGTTATTTAGGAAAACTGTTTTTT. Amino acids: CASSYLGKLFF.